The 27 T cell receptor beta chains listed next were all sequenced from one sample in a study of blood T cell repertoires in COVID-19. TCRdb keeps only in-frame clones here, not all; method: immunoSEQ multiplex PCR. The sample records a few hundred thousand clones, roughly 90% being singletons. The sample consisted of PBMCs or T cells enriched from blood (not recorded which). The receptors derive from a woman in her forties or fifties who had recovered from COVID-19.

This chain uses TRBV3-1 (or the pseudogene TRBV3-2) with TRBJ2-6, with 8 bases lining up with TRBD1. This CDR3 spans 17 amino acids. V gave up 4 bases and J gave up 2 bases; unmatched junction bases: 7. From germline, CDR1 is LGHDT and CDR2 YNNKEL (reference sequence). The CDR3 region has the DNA TGTGCCAGCAGCCTAACAGGGGGTAGGACTGGGGCCAACGTCCTGACTTTC. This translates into CASSLTGGRTGANVLTF.

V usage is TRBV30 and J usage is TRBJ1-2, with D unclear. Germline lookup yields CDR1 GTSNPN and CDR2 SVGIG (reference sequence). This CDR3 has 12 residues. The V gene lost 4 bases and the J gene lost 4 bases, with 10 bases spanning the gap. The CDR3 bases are TGTGCCTGGAACCCCGGCGGCTATGGCTACACCTTC. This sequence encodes CAWNPGGYGYTF.

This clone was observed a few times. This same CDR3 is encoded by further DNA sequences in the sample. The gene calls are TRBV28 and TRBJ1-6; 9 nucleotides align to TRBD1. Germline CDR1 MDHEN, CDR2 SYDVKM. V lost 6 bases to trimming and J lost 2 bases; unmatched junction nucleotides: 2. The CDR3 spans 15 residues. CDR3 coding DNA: TGTGCCAGCAGAGGACAGGGGACCTATAATTCACCCCTCCACTTT. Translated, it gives CASRGQGTYNSPLHF.

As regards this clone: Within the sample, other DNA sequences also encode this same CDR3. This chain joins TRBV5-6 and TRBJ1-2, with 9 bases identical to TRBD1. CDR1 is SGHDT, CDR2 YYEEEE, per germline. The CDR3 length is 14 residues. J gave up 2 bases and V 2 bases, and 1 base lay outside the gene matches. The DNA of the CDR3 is TGTGCCAGCAGCTTAGGACAGGGGAACTATGGCTACACCTTC. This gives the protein CASSLGQGNYGYTF.

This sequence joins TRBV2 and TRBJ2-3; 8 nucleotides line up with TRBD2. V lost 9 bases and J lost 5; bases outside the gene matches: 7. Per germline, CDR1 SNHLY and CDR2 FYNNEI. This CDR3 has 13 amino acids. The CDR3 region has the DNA TGTGCCAGTGAGCGGGAGCCTCAAGATACGCAGTATTTT. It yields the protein CASEREPQDTQYF.

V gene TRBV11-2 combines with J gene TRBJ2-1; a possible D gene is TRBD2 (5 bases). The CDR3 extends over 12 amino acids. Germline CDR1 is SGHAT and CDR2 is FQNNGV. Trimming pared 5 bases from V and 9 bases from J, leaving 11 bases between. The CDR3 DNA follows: TGTGCCAGCAGCCCTACTAGTCCTGAGCAGTTCTTC. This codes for CASSPTSPEQFF.

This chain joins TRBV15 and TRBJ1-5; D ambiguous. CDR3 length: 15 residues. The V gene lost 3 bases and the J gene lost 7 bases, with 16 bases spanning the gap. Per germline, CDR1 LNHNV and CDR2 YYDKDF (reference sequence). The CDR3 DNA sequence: TGTGCCACCAGCAGTCCTTGGGGAGCAAAGCAGCCCCAGCATTTT. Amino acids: CATSSPWGAKQPQHF.

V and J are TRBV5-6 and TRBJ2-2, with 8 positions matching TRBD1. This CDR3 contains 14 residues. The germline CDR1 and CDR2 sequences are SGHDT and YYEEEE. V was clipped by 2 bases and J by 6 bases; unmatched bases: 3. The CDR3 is CASSLQGDPGELFF. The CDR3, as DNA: TGTGCCAGCAGCTTACAGGGGGACCCCGGGGAGCTGTTTTTT.

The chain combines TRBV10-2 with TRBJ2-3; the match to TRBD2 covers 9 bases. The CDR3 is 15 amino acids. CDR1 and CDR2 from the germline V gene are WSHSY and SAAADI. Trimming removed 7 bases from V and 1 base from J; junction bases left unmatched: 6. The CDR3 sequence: CASTQIAGGTDTQYF. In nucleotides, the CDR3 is TGCGCCAGCACGCAGATAGCGGGAGGCACAGATACGCAGTATTTT.

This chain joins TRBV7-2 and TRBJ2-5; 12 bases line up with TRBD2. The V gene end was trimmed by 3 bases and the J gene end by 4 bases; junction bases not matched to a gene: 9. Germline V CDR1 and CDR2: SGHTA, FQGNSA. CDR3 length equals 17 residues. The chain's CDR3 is CASSFEYLAGGGETQYF. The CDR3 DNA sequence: TGTGCCAGCAGCTTCGAGTATCTAGCGGGAGGGGGAGAGACCCAGTACTTC.

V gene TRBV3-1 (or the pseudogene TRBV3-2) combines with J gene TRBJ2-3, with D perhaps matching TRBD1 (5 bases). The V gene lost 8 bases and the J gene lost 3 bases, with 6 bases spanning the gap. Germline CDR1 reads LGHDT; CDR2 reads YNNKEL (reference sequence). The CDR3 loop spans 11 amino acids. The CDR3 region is CASGQTDTQYF. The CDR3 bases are TGTGCCAGCGGACAAACAGATACGCAGTATTTT.

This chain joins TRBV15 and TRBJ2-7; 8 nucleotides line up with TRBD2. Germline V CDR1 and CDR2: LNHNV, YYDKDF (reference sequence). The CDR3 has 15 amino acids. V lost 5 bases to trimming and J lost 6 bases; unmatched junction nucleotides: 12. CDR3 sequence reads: CATSYNPGLGVEQYF. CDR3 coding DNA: TGTGCCACCAGCTATAACCCGGGACTAGGTGTCGAGCAGTACTTC.

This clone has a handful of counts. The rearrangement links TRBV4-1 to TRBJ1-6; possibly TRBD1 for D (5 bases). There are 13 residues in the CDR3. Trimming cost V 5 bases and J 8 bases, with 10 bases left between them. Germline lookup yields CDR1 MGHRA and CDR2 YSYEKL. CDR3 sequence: CASSDSRHSPLHF. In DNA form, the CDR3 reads TGCGCCAGCAGCGACAGTAGACATTCACCCCTCCACTTT.

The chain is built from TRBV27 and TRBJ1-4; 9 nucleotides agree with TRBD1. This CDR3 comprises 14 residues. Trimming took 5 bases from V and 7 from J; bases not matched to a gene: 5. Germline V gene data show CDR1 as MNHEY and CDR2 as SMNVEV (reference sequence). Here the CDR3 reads CASSIQGAGEKLFF. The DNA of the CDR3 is TGTGCCAGCAGTATACAGGGGGCTGGTGAAAAACTGTTTTTT.

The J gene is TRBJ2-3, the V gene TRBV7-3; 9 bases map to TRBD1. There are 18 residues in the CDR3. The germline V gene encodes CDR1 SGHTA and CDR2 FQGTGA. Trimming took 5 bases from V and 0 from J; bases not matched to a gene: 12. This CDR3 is CASSPRGPGQGSTDTQYF. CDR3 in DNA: TGTGCCAGCAGCCCTAGGGGCCCGGGACAGGGAAGCACAGATACGCAGTATTTT.

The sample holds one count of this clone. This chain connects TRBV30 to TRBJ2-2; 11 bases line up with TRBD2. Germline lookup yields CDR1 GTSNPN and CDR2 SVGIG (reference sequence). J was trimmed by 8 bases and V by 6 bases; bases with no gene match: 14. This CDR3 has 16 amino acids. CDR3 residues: CACKRGLAAVYGELFF. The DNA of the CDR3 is TGTGCCTGCAAACGGGGACTAGCGGCCGTTTATGGGGAGCTGTTTTTT.

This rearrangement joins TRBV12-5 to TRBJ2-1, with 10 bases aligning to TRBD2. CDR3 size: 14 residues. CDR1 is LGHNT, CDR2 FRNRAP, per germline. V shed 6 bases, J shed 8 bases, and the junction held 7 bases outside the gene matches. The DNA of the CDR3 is TGTGCTAGTGGAGCAAGCGGGAGGGGAGATGAGCAGTTCTTC. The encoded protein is CASGASGRGDEQFF.

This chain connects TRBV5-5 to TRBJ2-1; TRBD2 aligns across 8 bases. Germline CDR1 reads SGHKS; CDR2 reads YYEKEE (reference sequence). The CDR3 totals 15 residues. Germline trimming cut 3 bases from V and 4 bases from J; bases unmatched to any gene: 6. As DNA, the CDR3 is TGTGCCAGCAGCTGGGACGGGACTAGTTACAATGAGCAGTTCTTC. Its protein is CASSWDGTSYNEQFF.

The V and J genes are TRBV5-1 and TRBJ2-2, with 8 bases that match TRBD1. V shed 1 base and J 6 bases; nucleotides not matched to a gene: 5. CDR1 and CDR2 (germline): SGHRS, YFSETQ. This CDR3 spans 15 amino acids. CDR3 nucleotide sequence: TGCGCCAGCAGCTTGCTCGGGACAGGTGCCGGGGAGCTGTTTTTT. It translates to CASSLLGTGAGELFF. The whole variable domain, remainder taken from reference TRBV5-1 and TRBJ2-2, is KAGVTQTPRYLIKTRGQQVTLSCSPISGHRSVSWYQQTPGQGLQFLFEYFSETQRNKGNFPGRFSGRQFSNSRSEMNVSTLELGDSALYLCASSLLGTGAGELFFGEGSRLTVL.

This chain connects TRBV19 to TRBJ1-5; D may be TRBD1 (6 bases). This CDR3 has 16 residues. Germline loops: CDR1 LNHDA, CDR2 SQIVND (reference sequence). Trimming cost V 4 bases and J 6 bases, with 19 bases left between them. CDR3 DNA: TGTGCCAGTAGTAGACACACAGGGACCAGCGGTCAGCCCCAGCATTTT. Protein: CASSRHTGTSGQPQHF.

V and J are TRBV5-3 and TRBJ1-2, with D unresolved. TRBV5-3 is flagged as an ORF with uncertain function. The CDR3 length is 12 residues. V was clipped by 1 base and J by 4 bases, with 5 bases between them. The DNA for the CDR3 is TGTGCCAGAAGCTTGAGCCCCTATGGCTACACCTTC. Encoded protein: CARSLSPYGYTF.

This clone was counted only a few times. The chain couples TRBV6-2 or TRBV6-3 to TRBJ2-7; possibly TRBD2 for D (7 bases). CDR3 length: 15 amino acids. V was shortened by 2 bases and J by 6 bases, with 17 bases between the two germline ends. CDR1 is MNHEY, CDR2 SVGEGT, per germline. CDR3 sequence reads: CASSYASAGGLEQYF. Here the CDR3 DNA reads TGTGCCAGCAGTTACGCTAGCGCCGGGGGGCTCGAGCAGTACTTC.

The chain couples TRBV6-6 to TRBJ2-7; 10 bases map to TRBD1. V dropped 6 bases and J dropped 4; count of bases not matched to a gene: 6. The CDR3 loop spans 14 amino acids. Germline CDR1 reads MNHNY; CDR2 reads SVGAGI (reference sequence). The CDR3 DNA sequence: TGTGCCAGCAGGTCGACAGGGGGCGGGTACGAGCAGTACTTC. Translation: CASRSTGGGYEQYF.

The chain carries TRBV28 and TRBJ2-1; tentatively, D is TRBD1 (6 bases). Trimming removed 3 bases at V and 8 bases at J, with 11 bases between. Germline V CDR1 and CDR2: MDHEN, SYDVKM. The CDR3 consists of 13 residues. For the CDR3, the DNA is TGTGCCAGCAGTTTGGACAGAACGGATGAGCAGTTCTTC. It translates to CASSLDRTDEQFF.

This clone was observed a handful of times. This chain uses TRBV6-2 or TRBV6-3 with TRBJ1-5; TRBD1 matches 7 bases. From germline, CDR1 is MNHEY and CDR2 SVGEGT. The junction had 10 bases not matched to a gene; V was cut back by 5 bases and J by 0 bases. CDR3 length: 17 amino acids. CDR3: CASSNGQAVSSNQPQHF. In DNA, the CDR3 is TGTGCCAGCAGTAACGGACAGGCAGTATCTAGCAATCAGCCCCAGCATTTT.

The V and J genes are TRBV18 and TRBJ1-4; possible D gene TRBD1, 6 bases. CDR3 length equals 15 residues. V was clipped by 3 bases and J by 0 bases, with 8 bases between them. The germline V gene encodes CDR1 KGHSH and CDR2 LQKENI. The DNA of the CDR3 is TGTGCCAGCTCACCGGACAGATCAACTAATGAAAAACTGTTTTTT. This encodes CASSPDRSTNEKLFF.

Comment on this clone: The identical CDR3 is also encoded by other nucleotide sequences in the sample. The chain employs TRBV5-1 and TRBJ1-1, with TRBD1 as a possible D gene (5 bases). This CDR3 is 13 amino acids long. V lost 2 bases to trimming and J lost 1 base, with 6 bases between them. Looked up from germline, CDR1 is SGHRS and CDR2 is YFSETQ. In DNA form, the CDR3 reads TGCGCCAGCAGCTTTGACAGGAACACTGAAGCTTTCTTT. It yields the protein CASSFDRNTEAFF.